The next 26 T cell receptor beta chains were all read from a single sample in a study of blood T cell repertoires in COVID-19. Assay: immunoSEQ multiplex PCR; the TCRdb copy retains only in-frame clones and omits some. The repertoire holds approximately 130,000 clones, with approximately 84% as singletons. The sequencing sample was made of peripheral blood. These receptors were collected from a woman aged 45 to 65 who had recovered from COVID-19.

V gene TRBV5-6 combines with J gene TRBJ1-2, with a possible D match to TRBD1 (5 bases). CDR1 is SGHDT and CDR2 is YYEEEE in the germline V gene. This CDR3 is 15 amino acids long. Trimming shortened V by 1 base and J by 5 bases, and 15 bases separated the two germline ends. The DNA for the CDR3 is TGTGCCAGCAGCTTGTTCGGGGGATTGGGATATGGCTACACCTTC. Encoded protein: CASSLFGGLGYGYTF.

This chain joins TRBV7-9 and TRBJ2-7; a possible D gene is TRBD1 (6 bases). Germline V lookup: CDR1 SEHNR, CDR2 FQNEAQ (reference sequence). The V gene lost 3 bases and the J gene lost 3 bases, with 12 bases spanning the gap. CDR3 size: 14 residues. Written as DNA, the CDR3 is TGTGCCAGCAGCTTTCCGGACAGCGGCTACGAGCAGTACTTC. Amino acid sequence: CASSFPDSGYEQYF.

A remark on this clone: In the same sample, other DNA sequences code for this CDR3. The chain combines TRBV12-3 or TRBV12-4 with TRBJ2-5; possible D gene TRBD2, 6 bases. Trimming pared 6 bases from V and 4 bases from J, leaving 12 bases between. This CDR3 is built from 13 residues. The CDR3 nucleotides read TGTGCCAGCAGCCCTCCGGAGGGAGAGACCCAGTACTTC. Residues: CASSPPEGETQYF.

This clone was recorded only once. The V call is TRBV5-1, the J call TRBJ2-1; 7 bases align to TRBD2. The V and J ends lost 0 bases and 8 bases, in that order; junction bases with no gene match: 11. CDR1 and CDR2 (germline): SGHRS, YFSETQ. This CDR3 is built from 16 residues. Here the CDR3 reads CASSLEWRELSHEQFF. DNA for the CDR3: TGCGCCAGCAGCTTGGAGTGGCGGGAGCTCTCCCATGAGCAGTTCTTC.

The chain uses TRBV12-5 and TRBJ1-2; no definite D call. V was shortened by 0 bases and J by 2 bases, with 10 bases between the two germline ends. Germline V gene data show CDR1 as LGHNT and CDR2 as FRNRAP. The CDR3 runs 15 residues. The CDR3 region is CASGLVGSGNYGYTF. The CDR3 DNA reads TGTGCTAGTGGTTTGGTAGGCAGCGGGAACTATGGCTACACCTTC.

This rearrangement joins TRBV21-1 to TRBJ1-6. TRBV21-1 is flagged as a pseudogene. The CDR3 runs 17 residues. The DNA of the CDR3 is TGTGCCAGCACCGAGTCAGAGGGCCCCCCCTGTAATTCACCCCTCCACTTT. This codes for CASTESEGPPCNSPLHF.

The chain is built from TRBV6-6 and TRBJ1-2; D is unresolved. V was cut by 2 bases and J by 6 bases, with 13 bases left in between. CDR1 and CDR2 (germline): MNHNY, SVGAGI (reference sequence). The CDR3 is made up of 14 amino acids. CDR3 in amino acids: CASSYVLGDNGYTF. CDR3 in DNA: TGTGCCAGCAGTTACGTCCTGGGCGACAATGGCTACACCTTC.

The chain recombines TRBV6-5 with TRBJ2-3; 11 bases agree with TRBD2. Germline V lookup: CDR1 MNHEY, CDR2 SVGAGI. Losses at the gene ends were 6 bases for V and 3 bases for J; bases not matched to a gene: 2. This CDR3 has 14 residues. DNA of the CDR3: TGTGCCAGCAGGACTAGCGGGGCGACAGATACGCAGTATTTT. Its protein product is CASRTSGATDTQYF.

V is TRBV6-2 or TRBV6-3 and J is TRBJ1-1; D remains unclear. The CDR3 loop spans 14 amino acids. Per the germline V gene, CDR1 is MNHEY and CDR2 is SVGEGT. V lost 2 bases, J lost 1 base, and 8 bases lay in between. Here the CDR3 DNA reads TGTGCCAGCAGTTACCCCGTGAGGAACACTGAAGCTTTCTTT. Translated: CASSYPVRNTEAFF.

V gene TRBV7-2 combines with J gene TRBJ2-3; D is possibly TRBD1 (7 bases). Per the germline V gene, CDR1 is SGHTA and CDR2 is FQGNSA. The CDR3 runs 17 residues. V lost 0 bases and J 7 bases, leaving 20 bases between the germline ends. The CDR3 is CASSLAGAGGRLNTQYF. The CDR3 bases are TGTGCCAGCAGCTTAGCTGGCGCAGGGGGGAGACTTAATACGCAGTATTTT.

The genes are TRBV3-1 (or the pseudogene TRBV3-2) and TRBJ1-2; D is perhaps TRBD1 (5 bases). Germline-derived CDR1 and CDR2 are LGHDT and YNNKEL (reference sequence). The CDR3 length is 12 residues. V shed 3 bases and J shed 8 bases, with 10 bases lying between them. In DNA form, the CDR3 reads TGTGCCAGCAGCCAGGGGGGTAGCGGCTACACCTTC. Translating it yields CASSQGGSGYTF.

The CDR3 DNA sequence: TGTGCCAGCAGACGCGGGGGGCTCTGGAACACTGAAGCTTTCTTT. Amino acids: CASRRGGLWNTEAFF. The J gene is TRBJ1-1, the V gene TRBV5-4; D possibly corresponds to TRBD1 (6 bases). The CDR3 has 15 residues. Deletions cut 5 bases from V and 1 base from J, with 15 bases between. CDR1 SGHNT and CDR2 YYREEE come from the germline V gene (reference sequence).

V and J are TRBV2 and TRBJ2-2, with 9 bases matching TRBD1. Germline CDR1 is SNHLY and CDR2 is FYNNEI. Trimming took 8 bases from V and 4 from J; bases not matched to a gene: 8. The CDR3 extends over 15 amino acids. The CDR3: CASRWDRAGTGELFF. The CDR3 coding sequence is TGTGCCAGCCGGTGGGACAGGGCGGGCACCGGGGAGCTGTTTTTT.

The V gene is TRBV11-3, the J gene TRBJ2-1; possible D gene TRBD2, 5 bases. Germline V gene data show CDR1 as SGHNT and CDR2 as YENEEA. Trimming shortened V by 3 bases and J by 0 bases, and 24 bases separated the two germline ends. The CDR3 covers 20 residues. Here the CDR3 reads CASSLGSGIWGVRSYNEQFF. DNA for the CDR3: TGTGCCAGCAGCTTGGGTTCGGGAATTTGGGGAGTTCGCTCCTACAATGAGCAGTTCTTC.

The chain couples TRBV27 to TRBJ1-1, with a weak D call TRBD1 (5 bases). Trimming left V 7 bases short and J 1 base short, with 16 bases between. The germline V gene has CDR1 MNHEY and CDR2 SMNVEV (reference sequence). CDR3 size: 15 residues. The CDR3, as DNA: TGTGCCAGCATCCCCTTAGGTAGGGGGAACACTGAAGCTTTCTTT. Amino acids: CASIPLGRGNTEAFF.

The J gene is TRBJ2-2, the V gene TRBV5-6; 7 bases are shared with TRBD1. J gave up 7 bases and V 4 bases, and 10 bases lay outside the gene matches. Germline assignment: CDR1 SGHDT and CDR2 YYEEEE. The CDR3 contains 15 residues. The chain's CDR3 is CASSPLDRKGGELFF. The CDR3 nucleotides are TGTGCCAGCAGCCCACTGGACAGGAAAGGCGGGGAGCTGTTTTTT.

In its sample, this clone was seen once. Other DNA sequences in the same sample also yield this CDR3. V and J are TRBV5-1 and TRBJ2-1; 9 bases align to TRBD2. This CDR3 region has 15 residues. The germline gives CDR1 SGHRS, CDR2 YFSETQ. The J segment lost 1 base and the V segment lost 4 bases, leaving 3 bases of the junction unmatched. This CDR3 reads CASSLGLASYNEQFF. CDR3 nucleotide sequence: TGCGCCAGCAGCCTCGGACTAGCGTCCTACAATGAGCAGTTCTTC.

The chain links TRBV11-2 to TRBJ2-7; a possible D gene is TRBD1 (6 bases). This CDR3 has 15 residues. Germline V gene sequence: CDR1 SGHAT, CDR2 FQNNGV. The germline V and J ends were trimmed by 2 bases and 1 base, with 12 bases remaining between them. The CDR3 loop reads CASSLPSTGSYEQYF. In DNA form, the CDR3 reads TGTGCCAGCAGCTTACCCTCGACAGGATCCTACGAGCAGTACTTC.

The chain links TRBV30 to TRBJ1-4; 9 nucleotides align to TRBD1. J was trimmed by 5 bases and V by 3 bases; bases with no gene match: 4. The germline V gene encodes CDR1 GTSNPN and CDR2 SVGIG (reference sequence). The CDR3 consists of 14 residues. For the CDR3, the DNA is TGTGCCTGGAGCAGCGGGACAGGGAATGAAAAACTGTTTTTT. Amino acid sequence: CAWSSGTGNEKLFF. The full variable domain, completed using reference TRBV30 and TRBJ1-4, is SQTIHQWPATLVQPVGSPLSLECTVEGTSNPNLYWYRQAAGRGLQLLFYSVGIGQISSEVPQNLSASRPQDRQFILSSKKLLLSDSGFYLCAWSSGTGNEKLFFGSGTQLSVL.

The DNA of the CDR3 is TGTGCCATCAGTCCATCTAATTCACCCCTCCACTTT. As protein: CAISPSNSPLHF. The chain carries TRBV10-3 and TRBJ1-6; the D is unclear. This CDR3 region has 12 residues. V was shortened by 5 bases and J by 6 bases, with 5 bases between the two germline ends. Germline values: CDR1 ENHRY, CDR2 SYGVKD.

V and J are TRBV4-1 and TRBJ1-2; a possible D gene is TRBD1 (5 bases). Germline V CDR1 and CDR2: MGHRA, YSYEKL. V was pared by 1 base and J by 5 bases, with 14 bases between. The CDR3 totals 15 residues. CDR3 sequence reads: CASSQVPGNPYGYTF. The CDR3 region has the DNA TGCGCCAGCAGCCAAGTCCCAGGGAATCCTTATGGCTACACCTTC.

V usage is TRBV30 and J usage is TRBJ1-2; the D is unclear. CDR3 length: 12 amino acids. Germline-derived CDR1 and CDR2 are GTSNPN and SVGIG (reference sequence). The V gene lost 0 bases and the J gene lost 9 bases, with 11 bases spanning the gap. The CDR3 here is CAWSVLSASYTF. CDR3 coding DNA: TGTGCCTGGAGTGTTTTAAGCGCCAGCTACACCTTC.

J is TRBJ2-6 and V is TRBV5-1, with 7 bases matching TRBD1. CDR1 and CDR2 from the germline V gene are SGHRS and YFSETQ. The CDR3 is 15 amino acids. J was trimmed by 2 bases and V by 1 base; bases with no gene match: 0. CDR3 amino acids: CASSLQGAGANVLTF. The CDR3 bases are TGCGCCAGCAGCTTGCAGGGGGCTGGGGCCAACGTCCTGACTTTC.

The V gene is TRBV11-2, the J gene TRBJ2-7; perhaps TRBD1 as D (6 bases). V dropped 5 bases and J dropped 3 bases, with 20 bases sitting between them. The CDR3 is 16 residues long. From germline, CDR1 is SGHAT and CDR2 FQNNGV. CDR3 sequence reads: CASSPNTGQFNYEQYF. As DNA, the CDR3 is TGTGCCAGCAGCCCTAATACGGGACAATTTAACTACGAGCAGTACTTC.

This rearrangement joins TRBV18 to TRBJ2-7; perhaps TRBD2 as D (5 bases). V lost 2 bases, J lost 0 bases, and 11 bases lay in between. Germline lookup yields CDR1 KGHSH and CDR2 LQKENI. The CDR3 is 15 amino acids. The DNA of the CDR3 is TGTGCCAGCTCACCAGGACTGGGGAGCTCCTACGAGCAGTACTTC. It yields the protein CASSPGLGSSYEQYF.

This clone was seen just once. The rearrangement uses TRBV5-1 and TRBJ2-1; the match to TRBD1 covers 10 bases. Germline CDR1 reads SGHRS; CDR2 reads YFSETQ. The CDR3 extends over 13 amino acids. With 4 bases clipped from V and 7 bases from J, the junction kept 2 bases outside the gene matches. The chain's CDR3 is CASSGTGDNEQFF. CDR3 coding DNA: TGCGCCAGCAGCGGGACAGGGGATAATGAGCAGTTCTTC.